Here is one T cell receptor beta chain with its context. RNA amounts of roughly 0.5 to 1 ug underwent reverse transcription with random hexamers. By means of immunoSEQ multiplex PCR, TCR beta CDR3 spanning 54 Vbeta and 13 Jbeta underwent amplification. TCRdb itself ran the immunoSEQ multiplex PCR reads through MiXCR, one entry per CDR3 protein. The sample lists 51,000 or so distinct CDR3 sequences, approximately 93% occurring once. Sequencing of TCR beta was performed on blood CD8+ and CD4+ T cells. The study used healthy donors as controls matched for age and sex. The CDR3 is 14 amino acids. The germline gives CDR1 SGHDT, CDR2 YYEEEE. The V and J ends lost 2 bases and 0 bases respectively, with 8 bases between them. These data are taken from a study of CD8 T cells in Susac syndrome.

The sequence came from a human donor in good health. The V call is TRBV5-6, the J call TRBJ1-1; D perhaps matches TRBD1 (6 bases). Sequenced input: CD8+ T cells from PBMCs. The CDR3 loop reads CASSFGTLNTEAFF. As DNA, the CDR3 is TGTGCCAGCAGCTTCGGGACATTGAACACTGAAGCTTTCTTT.